The text below deals with one T cell receptor (beta chain). Antigen unknown. These data originate in a study of CD8 T cells in Susac syndrome. General observations from the study: The study recognized that its TCR sequencing and HLA analysis covered a relatively small number of individuals.

It was with random hexamers that about 0.45 to 1 ug RNA was reverse transcribed. immunoSEQ multiplex PCR amplified TCR beta CDR3 across 54 Vbeta, 13 Jbeta. TCRdb passed the immunoSEQ multiplex PCR reads through MiXCR, listing each CDR3 protein once. The sample records approximately 100,000 distinct CDR3 sequences, under 95% being singletons. It was negative isolation that provided the CD8+ and CD4+ T cells, whereas TEMRA cells were enriched by FACS. CDR1 and CDR2 (germline): ENHRY, SYGVKD. The CDR3 is 16 residues long. The V segment lost 1 base and the J segment 1 base; nucleotides outside the gene matches: 4.

The sequenced material came from CD8+ T cells from PBMCs. The origin of this receptor is a human donor in good health. This chain joins TRBV10-3 and TRBJ2-4, with 7 bases lining up with TRBD1. The chain's CDR3 is CAISEYGTEAKNIQYF. The CDR3 bases are TGTGCCATCAGTGAGTACGGGACAGAGGCCAAAAACATTCAGTACTTC.